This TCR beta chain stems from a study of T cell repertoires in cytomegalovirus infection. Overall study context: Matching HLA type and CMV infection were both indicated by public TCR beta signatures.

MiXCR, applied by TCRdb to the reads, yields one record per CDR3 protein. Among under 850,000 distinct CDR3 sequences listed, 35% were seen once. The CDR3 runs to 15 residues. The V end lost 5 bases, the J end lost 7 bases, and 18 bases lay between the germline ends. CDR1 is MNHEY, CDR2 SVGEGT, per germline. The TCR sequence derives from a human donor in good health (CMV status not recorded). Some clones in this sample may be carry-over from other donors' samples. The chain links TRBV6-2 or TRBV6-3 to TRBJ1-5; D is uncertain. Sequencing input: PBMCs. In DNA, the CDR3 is TGTGCCAGCAGTGAAGAGTCGATAGCACTACAGCCCCAGCATTTT. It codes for CASSEESIALQPQHF.